The next 23 T cell receptor beta chains were all read from a single sample in a study of shared clonotypes between healthy human individuals. Only in-frame clones appear in the TCRdb table, and some are missing; sequencing was by immunoSEQ multiplex PCR. The sample has fewer than 550,000 clones, over 60% seen once. The material sequenced was PBMCs. These receptors were obtained from a woman aged 40 to 50 in good health. Some clones in this sample may be carry-over from other donors' samples.

This clone occurred once. With only one base between it and a far larger clone, this is likely a read error. The CDR3, as DNA: TGTGCCAGCCCACCAAACACAGGCTACGAGCAGTACTTC. Encoded protein: CASPPNTGYEQYF. The V call is TRBV18, the J call TRBJ2-7; a weak D match, TRBD1 (5 bases). The V gene's germline CDR1 is KGHSH and CDR2 LQKENI. The CDR3 length is 13 residues. The entire variable domain, with the rest obtained from reference TRBV18 and TRBJ2-7, is as follows: NAGVMQNPRHLVRRRGQEARLRCSPMKGHSHVYWYRQLPEEGLKFMVYLQKENIIDESGMPKERFSAEFPKEGPSILRIQQVVRGDSAAYFCASPPNTGYEQYFGPGTRLTVT.

This clone was picked up a small number of times. The chain combines TRBV7-8 with TRBJ1-2; D perhaps matches TRBD1 (5 bases). CDR1 and CDR2 (germline): SGHVS, FQNEAQ. With 0 bases removed from V and 2 bases from J, the gap between germline ends came to 10 bases. CDR3 length: 15 residues. The CDR3 DNA reads as TGTGCCAGCAGCTTAGCTACAGGATTCAACTATGGCTACACCTTC. It translates to CASSLATGFNYGYTF.

This chain uses TRBV19 with TRBJ2-3; a possible D gene is TRBD2 (7 bases). In germline, CDR1 is LNHDA, CDR2 SQIVND (reference sequence). The length of the CDR3 is 16 residues. Trimming took 4 bases from V and 3 from J, leaving 17 bases between them. CDR3 region: CASSTALGGATDTQYF. The CDR3 DNA is TGTGCCAGTAGTACAGCACTAGGGGGGGCGACAGATACGCAGTATTTT.

The CDR3 protein is CASSSVAGAGTDTQYF. The CDR3 DNA follows: TGCGCCAGCAGCTCCGTAGCGGGAGCGGGCACAGATACGCAGTATTTT. The chain couples TRBV5-1 to TRBJ2-3; 9 bases are a match to TRBD2. Germline assignment: CDR1 SGHRS and CDR2 YFSETQ. This CDR3 is 16 amino acids long. V dropped 3 bases and J dropped 1; count of bases not matched to a gene: 6.

CDR3 in DNA: TGTGCCAGTAGGATTGGGACTAGCGGGAGTCGCGAGACCCAGTACTTC. Its protein is CASRIGTSGSRETQYF. The rearrangement uses TRBV19 and TRBJ2-5; TRBD2 aligns across 14 bases. Per germline, CDR1 LNHDA and CDR2 SQIVND (reference sequence). This CDR3 region has 16 residues. Germline trimming cut 6 bases from V and 5 bases from J; bases unmatched to any gene: 8.

At least ten counts were recorded for this clone. This chain connects TRBV7-2 to TRBJ1-2; 7 positions match TRBD1. This CDR3 has 14 amino acids. The V gene's germline CDR1 is SGHTA and CDR2 FQGNSA. V gave up 7 bases and J gave up 6 bases; unmatched junction bases: 11. The CDR3 bases are TGTGCCAGCACCATACAGGGGTCGGAGGATGGCTACACCTTC. It yields the protein CASTIQGSEDGYTF.

The chain carries TRBV19 and TRBJ1-4; D is undetermined. This CDR3 is 14 amino acids long. CDR1 is LNHDA, CDR2 SQIVND, per germline (reference sequence). Between the trimmed V and J ends, which lost 7 bases and 0 bases, there was a span of 9 bases. CDR3 sequence: CASTSYATNEKLFF. CDR3 in DNA: TGTGCCAGTACCTCGTATGCAACTAATGAAAAACTGTTTTTT.

In its sample, this clone was seen once. The chain couples TRBV11-2 to TRBJ2-3; D is unclear. CDR1 is SGHAT and CDR2 is FQNNGV in the germline V gene. CDR3 length: 14 amino acids. V was cut by 1 base and J by 5 bases, with 10 bases left in between. The CDR3 reads CASSLGQPGDTQYF. The CDR3 DNA is TGTGCCAGCAGCTTAGGTCAGCCCGGAGATACGCAGTATTTT.

This clone was detected once. The rearrangement links TRBV4-1 to TRBJ1-3; TRBD1 is a possible D gene (6 bases). Per germline, CDR1 MGHRA and CDR2 YSYEKL. The CDR3 sequence is 16 residues long. V lost 4 bases, J lost 2 bases, and 15 bases lay in between. CDR3 DNA: TGCGCCAGCAGCCCGGTTGGGGGGGGCACTGGAAACACCATATATTTT. Translated: CASSPVGGGTGNTIYF.

The chain carries TRBV28 and TRBJ1-1; D unresolved. The ends were cut back, 5 bases at V and 1 base at J, with 11 bases in the middle. CDR3 length: 14 amino acids. Germline values: CDR1 MDHEN, CDR2 SYDVKM. CDR3 amino acids: CASSPMDGNTEAFF. CDR3 sequence (DNA): TGTGCCAGCAGTCCTATGGACGGGAACACTGAAGCTTTCTTT.

The chain recombines TRBV28 with TRBJ2-7; D may be TRBD2 (6 bases). V was pared by 5 bases and J by 0 bases, with 17 bases between. CDR1 is MDHEN, CDR2 SYDVKM, per germline. The CDR3 loop spans 16 amino acids. As DNA, the CDR3 is TGTGCCAGCAGTGGAGGGGTTACAGGCGACTCCTACGAGCAGTACTTC. Its translation: CASSGGVTGDSYEQYF.

This sequence joins TRBV2 and TRBJ1-2; D is undetermined. Trimming took 1 base from V and 4 from J, leaving 16 bases between them. The CDR3 covers 16 residues. The germline V gene encodes CDR1 SNHLY and CDR2 FYNNEI. The DNA of the CDR3 is TGTGCCAGCAGTGAAGGGGAGCTCGAACTAGGCTATGGCTACACCTTC. This encodes CASSEGELELGYGYTF. Complete variable domain (other parts from reference TRBV2 and TRBJ1-2): EPEVTQTPSHQVTQMGQEVILRCVPISNHLYFYWYRQILGQKVEFLVSFYNNEISEKSEIFDDQFSVERPDGSNFTLKIRSTKLEDSAMYFCASSEGELELGYGYTFGSGTRLTVV.

The chain recombines TRBV5-1 with TRBJ2-5, with 9 positions matching TRBD1. V was pared by 1 base and J by 6 bases, with 4 bases of the junction left unmatched. The CDR3 consists of 14 residues. The germline gives CDR1 SGHRS, CDR2 YFSETQ. CDR3 amino acids: CASSLLGQGKTQYF. CDR3 nucleotides: TGCGCCAGCAGCTTGTTGGGACAGGGAAAGACCCAGTACTTC.

The V and J genes are TRBV6-1 and TRBJ1-2; 7 positions match TRBD1. Germline-derived CDR1 and CDR2 are MNHNS and SASEGT. V was clipped by 1 base and J by 3 bases; unmatched bases: 5. The CDR3 loop spans 15 amino acids. The CDR3 is CASSEGRGQDYGYTF. CDR3 in DNA: TGTGCCAGCAGTGAAGGTAGGGGGCAAGACTATGGCTACACCTTC.

This chain links TRBV6-1 with TRBJ2-2; 8 positions match TRBD2. This CDR3 has 14 amino acids. V shed 7 bases and J 6 bases; nucleotides not matched to a gene: 7. The germline CDR1 and CDR2 sequences are MNHNS and SASEGT. The CDR3 sequence: CASKSQRGSGELFF. The CDR3 DNA reads as TGTGCCAGCAAAAGCCAGCGGGGGTCCGGGGAGCTGTTTTTT.

The rearrangement links TRBV21-1 to TRBJ1-2. TRBV21-1 is assigned pseudogene status. The CDR3 is 14 residues long. CDR3 region: CASSKARVNYGYTF. The CDR3 nucleotides are TGTGCCAGCAGCAAAGCGAGGGTCAACTATGGCTACACCTTC.

The chain joins TRBV14 to TRBJ1-1; 9 bases align to TRBD1. CDR1 SGHDN and CDR2 FVKESK come from the germline V gene. V was clipped by 4 bases and J by 0 bases; unmatched bases: 6. The CDR3 is made up of 16 amino acids. This CDR3 is CASSLGTGKMNTEAFF. The CDR3, as DNA: TGTGCCAGCAGCCTCGGGACAGGGAAGATGAACACTGAAGCTTTCTTT. Full variable domain (outside the CDR3, taken from reference TRBV14 and TRBJ1-1): EAGVTQFPSHSVIEKGQTVTLRCDPISGHDNLYWYRRVMGKEIKFLLHFVKESKQDESGMPNNRFLAERTGGTYSTLKVQPAELEDSGVYFCASSLGTGKMNTEAFFGQGTRLTVV.

The chain joins TRBV5-1 to TRBJ2-7; 11 nucleotides match TRBD2. The V segment lost 0 bases and the J segment 6 bases; nucleotides outside the gene matches: 5. This CDR3 contains 15 residues. Germline loops: CDR1 SGHRS, CDR2 YFSETQ. The CDR3 DNA follows: TGCGCCAGCAGCTTGGCAACTAGCGGGAGTGCCGAGCAGTACTTC. Protein: CASSLATSGSAEQYF.

This rearrangement joins TRBV7-2 to TRBJ2-7; TRBD1 matches 10 bases. Trimming at V came to 4 bases and at J to 2 bases, leaving 5 bases not matched to a gene. CDR3 size: 15 residues. The germline V gene has CDR1 SGHTA and CDR2 FQGNSA. The CDR3 spells CASSSRTGGTYEQYF. CDR3 coding DNA: TGTGCCAGCAGCTCCCGGACAGGGGGTACCTACGAGCAGTACTTC.

V usage is TRBV27 and J usage is TRBJ1-5, with D maybe TRBD1 (6 bases). V was cut by 5 bases and J by 4 bases, with 15 bases left in between. Germline V gene data show CDR1 as MNHEY and CDR2 as SMNVEV (reference sequence). CDR3 size: 15 residues. In DNA form, the CDR3 reads TGTGCCAGCAGTGAAGACAGGTTGTCTAATCAGCCCCAGCATTTT. The encoded protein is CASSEDRLSNQPQHF.

The chain couples TRBV9 to TRBJ1-1; D gene uncertain. Germline CDR1 SGDLS, CDR2 YYNGEE. V lost 0 bases and J lost 1, with 13 bases in between. The CDR3 consists of 16 residues. The CDR3 nucleotides read TGTGCCAGCAGCGTAGATCCCCGTCCAGAGAACACTGAAGCTTTCTTT. It is translated as CASSVDPRPENTEAFF.

The chain has TRBV4-1 and TRBJ1-2; 9 nucleotides align to TRBD1. CDR1 is MGHRA, CDR2 YSYEKL, per germline. J gave up 4 bases and V 1 base, and 4 bases lay outside the gene matches. The CDR3 contains 15 residues. CDR3 residues: CASSQGTGEFYGYTF. In DNA, the CDR3 is TGCGCCAGCAGCCAAGGGACAGGGGAGTTCTATGGCTACACCTTC.

This clone was picked up one time. Additional DNA sequences in this sample encode the identical CDR3. The rearrangement joins TRBV5-1 to TRBJ2-7; tentative D call: TRBD1 (6 bases). The CDR3 is 12 amino acids. From germline, CDR1 is SGHRS and CDR2 YFSETQ. Trimming took off 0 bases at V and 5 bases at J, with 6 bases between the two ends. The CDR3 nucleotides are TGCGCCAGCAGCTTGGGGGGGCACGAGCAGTACTTC. Translation gives CASSLGGHEQYF.